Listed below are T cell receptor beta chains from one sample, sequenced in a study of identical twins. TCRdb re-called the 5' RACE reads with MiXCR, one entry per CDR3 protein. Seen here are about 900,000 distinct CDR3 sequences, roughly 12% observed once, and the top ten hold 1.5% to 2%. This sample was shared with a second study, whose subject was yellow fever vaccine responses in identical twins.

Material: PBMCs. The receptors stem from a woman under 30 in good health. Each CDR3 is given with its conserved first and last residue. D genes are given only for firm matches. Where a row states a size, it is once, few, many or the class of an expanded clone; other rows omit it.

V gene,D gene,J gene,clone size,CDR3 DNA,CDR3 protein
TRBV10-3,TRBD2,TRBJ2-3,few,TGTGCCACCAGTGGTAGCGGGAAAACAGATACGCAGTATTTT,CATSGSGKTDTQYF
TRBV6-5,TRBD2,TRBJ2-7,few,TGTGCCAGCAGTTACTCCGGGACTAGCGGGCAAGCCTACGAGCAGTACTTC,CASSYSGTSGQAYEQYF
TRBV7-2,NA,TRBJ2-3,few,TGTGCCAGCAGCTTACGGCTAGCGTTTACGTACACAGATACGCAGTATTTT,CASSLRLAFTYTDTQYF
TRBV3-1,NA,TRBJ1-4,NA,TGTGCCAGCAGCCCGCGAGGGATGCATGCCAATGAAAAACTGTTTTTT,CASSPRGMHANEKLFF
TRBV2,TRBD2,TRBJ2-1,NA,TGTGCCAGCAGAGCCCTAGCGGGGGGGCCACATGAGCAGTTCTTC,CASRALAGGPHEQFF
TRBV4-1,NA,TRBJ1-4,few,TGCGCCAGCAGCCAGGTTATGGGGGTGGCTGAAAAACTGTTCTTT,CASSQVMGVAEKLFF
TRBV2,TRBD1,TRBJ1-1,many,TGTGCCAGCCATACCGATTCGGGACAGGGGTTAACTGAAGCTTTCTTT,CASHTDSGQGLTEAFF
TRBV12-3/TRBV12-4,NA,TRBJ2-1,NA,TGTGCCAGCAGTGGACTTATAAGCTCCTACAATGAGCAGTTCTTC,CASSGLISSYNEQFF
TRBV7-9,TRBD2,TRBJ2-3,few,TGTGCCAGCAGCCCCCGGACTAGTCCTCGTCGCACAGATACGCAGTATTTT,CASSPRTSPRRTDTQYF
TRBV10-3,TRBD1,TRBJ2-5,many,TGTGCCATCAACCGGGACAGGGGAGAGACCCAGTACTTC,CAINRDRGETQYF
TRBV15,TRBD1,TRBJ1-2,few,TGTGCCACCAGCCGAGGGGGCTTTGGCTACACCTTC,CATSRGGFGYTF
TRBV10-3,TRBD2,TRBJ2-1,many,TGTGCCATCACCAACCGACTAGCGGGAGGTATTGAGTTCTTC,CAITNRLAGGIEFF
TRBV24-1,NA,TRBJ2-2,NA,TGTGCCACCAGCCCCAAGGGAACCGGGGAGCTGTTTTTT,CATSPKGTGELFF
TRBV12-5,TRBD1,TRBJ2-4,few,TGTGCTAGTGGTTTGGAGCCGGGACAGGGGGCGAGGATAGCCAAAAACATTCAGTACTTC,CASGLEPGQGARIAKNIQYF
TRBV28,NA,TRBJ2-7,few,TGTGCCAGCAGTTCACTCGACCCGGGTAGAGGTGCGCAGTACTTC,CASSSLDPGRGAQYF
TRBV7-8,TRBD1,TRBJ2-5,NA,TGTGCCAGCAGCTACATGACAGGGGTGGCAGAGACCCAGTACTTC,CASSYMTGVAETQYF
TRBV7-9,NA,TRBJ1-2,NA,TGTGCCAGCAGCCCTGACATCTATGGCTACACCTTC,CASSPDIYGYTF
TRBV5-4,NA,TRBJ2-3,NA,TGTGCCAGGGGCTCCGGGACCCCCAGCACAGATACGCAGTATTTT,CARGSGTPSTDTQYF
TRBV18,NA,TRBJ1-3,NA,TGTGCCAGCTCACCACGCCTGACAGTTAACTCTGGAAACACCATATATTTT,CASSPRLTVNSGNTIYF
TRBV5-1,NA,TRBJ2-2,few,TGCGCCAGCAGCTTGGTGGTGTCAGGGAGCACCGGGGAGCTGTTTTTT,CASSLVVSGSTGELFF
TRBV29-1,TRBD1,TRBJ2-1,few,TGCAGCGTCGTTACAGGGGGATACTCCTACAATGAGCAGTTCTTC,CSVVTGGYSYNEQFF
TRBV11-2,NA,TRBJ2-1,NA,TGTGCCAGCAGCTTCCTGGGTCTGAGGGACAATGAGCAGTTCTTC,CASSFLGLRDNEQFF
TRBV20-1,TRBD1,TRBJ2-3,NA,TGCAGTGCTAGAGATCTTGACAGGGGGCCCACAGATGCGCAGTATTTT,CSARDLDRGPTDAQYF
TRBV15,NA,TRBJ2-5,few,TGTGCCACCAGCAGAGATCGGAAAGAGACCCAGTACTTC,CATSRDRKETQYF
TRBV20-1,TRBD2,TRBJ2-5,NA,TGCAGTGCTAGAGATGGGGGACTAGCTGAGACCCAGTACTTC,CSARDGGLAETQYF
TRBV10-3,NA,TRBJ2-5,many,TGTGCCATCAGTGAAGGGACATCTAACCAAGAGACCCAGTACTTC,CAISEGTSNQETQYF
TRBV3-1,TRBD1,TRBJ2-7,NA,TGTGCCAGCAGCCAAGATCCCCTAAGGGACAGGGCCTACGAGCAGTACTTC,CASSQDPLRDRAYEQYF
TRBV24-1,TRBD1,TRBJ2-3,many,TGTGCCACCAGACAGGGGGCGGTCACAGATACGCAGTATTTT,CATRQGAVTDTQYF
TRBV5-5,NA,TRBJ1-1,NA,TGTGCCAGCACCACTCGGGGGCTGGACACTGAAGCTTTCTTT,CASTTRGLDTEAFF